The next 6 T cell receptor beta chains were all read from a single sample in a study of early T cells in non-severe SARS-CoV-2 infection. TCRdb passed the 5' RACE reads through MiXCR, listing each CDR3 protein once. The table includes some 26,000 distinct CDR3 sequences, approximately 4.6% detected once. Sequenced: whole blood. These receptors originate from an adult who was a healthcare worker with PCR-confirmed SARS-CoV-2 infection or an uninfected control (not recorded which).

As to this clonotype: Being one base from a much bigger clone, this may be a read error. The V and J genes are TRBV5-5 and TRBJ1-5; 7 positions match TRBD1. The V segment lost 3 bases and the J segment 5 bases; nucleotides outside the gene matches: 5. Germline lookup yields CDR1 SGHKS and CDR2 YYEKEE (reference sequence). The CDR3 length is 14 residues. The CDR3 DNA sequence: TGTGCCAGCAGCTCAGGACAGGCAGATCAGCCCCAGCATTTT. Encoded protein: CASSSGQADQPQHF.

This clonotype was seen repeatedly, ten times or more. The V and J genes are TRBV3-1 and TRBJ1-1; TRBD1 aligns across 9 bases. Per germline, CDR1 LGHDT and CDR2 YNNKEL (reference sequence). CDR3 length: 13 residues. With V trimmed by 2 bases and J by 8 bases, 3 bases remained unmatched. For the CDR3, the DNA is TGTGCCAGCAGCCAATACAGGGGGCTGGAAGCTTTCTTT. This gives the protein CASSQYRGLEAFF.

This clonotype was detected ten times or more. The rearrangement joins TRBV4-1 to TRBJ1-2; perhaps TRBD1 as D (6 bases). The germline V gene has CDR1 MGHRA and CDR2 YSYEKL. This CDR3 spans 15 amino acids. Trimming took 1 base from V and 4 from J, leaving 13 bases between them. This CDR3 is CASSQGPTGFYGYTF. CDR3 coding DNA: TGCGCCAGCAGCCAAGGCCCAACAGGGTTCTATGGCTACACCTTC.

This clonotype was detected only a few times. The V and J genes are TRBV7-6 and TRBJ2-3, with a possible D match to TRBD2 (6 bases). The CDR3 has 15 amino acids. Trimming left V 5 bases short and J 2 bases short, with 14 bases between. Germline V gene lookup returns CDR1 SGHVS and CDR2 FNYEAQ. CDR3 protein: CASSPDGRTTDTQYF. CDR3 DNA: TGTGCCAGCAGCCCAGACGGGAGAACCACAGATACGCAGTATTTT.

The V gene is TRBV7-2, the J gene TRBJ2-3, with 12 bases matching TRBD2. Looked up from germline, CDR1 is SGHTA and CDR2 is FQGNSA. CDR3 size: 16 residues. The junction had 4 bases not matched to a gene; V was cut back by 5 bases and J by 1 base. Here the CDR3 reads CASSTRLAGGTDTQYF. The CDR3 DNA follows: TGTGCCAGCAGCACAAGACTAGCGGGGGGCACAGATACGCAGTATTTT.

V and J are TRBV7-7 and TRBJ2-2, with a weak D call TRBD1 (5 bases). The CDR3 length is 16 residues. V lost 5 bases and J lost 1, with 14 bases in between. Germline assignment: CDR1 SSHAT and CDR2 FNYEAQ (reference sequence). CDR3 DNA: TGTGCCAGCAGCCCAACTCCAGGGCTGAACACCGGGGAGCTGTTTTTT. Its translation is CASSPTPGLNTGELFF. The variable domain in full, with the rest retrieved from reference TRBV7-7 and TRBJ2-2, is GAGVSQSPRYKVTKRGQDVTLRCDPISSHATLYWYQQALGQGPEFLTYFNYEAQPDKSGLPSDRFSAERPEGSISTLTIQRTEQRDSAMYRCASSPTPGLNTGELFFGEGSRLTVL.